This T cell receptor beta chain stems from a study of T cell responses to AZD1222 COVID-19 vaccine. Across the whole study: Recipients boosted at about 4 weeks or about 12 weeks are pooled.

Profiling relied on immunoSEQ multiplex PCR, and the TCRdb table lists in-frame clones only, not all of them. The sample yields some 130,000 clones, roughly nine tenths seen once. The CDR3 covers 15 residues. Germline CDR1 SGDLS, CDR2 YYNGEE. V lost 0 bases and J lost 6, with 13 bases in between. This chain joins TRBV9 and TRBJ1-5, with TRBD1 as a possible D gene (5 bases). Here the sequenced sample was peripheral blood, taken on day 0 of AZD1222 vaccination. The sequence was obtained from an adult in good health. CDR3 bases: TGTGCCAGCAGCGTAGGGGACCCTGGGGCTCAGCCCCAGCATTTT. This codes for CASSVGDPGAQPQHF.